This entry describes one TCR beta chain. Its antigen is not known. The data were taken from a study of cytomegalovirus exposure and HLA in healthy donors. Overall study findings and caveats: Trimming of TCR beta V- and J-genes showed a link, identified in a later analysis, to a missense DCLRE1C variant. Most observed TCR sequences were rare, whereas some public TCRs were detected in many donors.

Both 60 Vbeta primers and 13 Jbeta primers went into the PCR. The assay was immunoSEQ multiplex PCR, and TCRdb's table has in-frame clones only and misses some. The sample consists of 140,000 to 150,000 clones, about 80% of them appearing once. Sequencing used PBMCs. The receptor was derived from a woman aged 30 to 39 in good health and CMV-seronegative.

The chain's CDR3 is CASSRQLTRGSFTYEQYF. In DNA, the CDR3 is TGCGCCAGCAGCCGCCAGCTCACGCGGGGGTCCTTTACCTACGAGCAGTACTTC. The chain carries TRBV4-1 and TRBJ2-7; 7 nucleotides line up with TRBD2. The CDR3 extends over 18 amino acids. Germline assignment: CDR1 MGHRA and CDR2 YSYEKL. J was trimmed by 2 bases and V by 4 bases; bases with no gene match: 17.